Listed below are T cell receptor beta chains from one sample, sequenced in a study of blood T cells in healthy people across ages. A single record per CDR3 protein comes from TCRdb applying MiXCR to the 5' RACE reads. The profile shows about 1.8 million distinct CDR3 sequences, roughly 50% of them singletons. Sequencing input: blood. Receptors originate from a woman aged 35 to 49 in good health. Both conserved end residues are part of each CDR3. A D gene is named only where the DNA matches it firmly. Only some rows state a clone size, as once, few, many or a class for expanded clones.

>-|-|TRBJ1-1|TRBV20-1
CSAKRSPGFGWDTEAFF
TGCAGTGCAAAGAGATCACCGGGGTTTGGTTGGGACACTGAAGCTTTCTTT
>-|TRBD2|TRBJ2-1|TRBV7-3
CASSLFGGGTYNEQFF
TGTGCCAGCAGCTTATTCGGCGGGGGAACCTACAATGAGCAGTTCTTC
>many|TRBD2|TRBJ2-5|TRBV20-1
CSARERGGFQETQYF
TGCAGTGCTAGAGAGCGGGGGGGATTCCAAGAGACCCAGTACTTC
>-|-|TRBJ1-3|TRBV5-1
CASSPLGPSDGNTIYF
TGCGCCAGCAGCCCCCTCGGACCGAGCGATGGAAACACCATATATTTT
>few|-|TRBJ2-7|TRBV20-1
CSASRLGYEQYF
TGCAGTGCTAGCCGACTAGGGTACGAGCAGTACTTC
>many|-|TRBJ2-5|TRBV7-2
CASSHRETQYF
TGTGCCAGCAGCCATCGAGAGACCCAGTACTTC
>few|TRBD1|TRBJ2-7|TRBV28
CASKGQGTTYEQYF
TGTGCCAGCAAGGGACAGGGAACAACCTACGAGCAGTACTTC
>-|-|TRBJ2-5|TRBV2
CASSEVGGPTQYF
TGTGCCAGCAGTGAAGTCGGCGGCCCTACCCAGTACTTC
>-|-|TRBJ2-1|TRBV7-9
CASSLGSGEHNEQFF
TGTGCCAGCAGCTTAGGGTCAGGGGAACACAATGAGCAGTTCTTC
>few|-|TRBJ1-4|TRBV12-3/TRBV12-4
CASRDGQTLEKLFF
TGTGCCAGCAGGGATGGACAGACACTTGAAAAACTGTTTTTT
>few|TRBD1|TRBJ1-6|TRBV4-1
CASSIGDSYNSPLHF
TGCGCCAGCAGCATAGGGGACAGTTATAATTCACCCCTCCACTTT
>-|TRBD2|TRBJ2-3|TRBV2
CASIIASGSQRGSTDTQYF
TGTGCCAGCATTATAGCTAGCGGGTCTCAAAGGGGTAGCACAGATACGCAGTATTTT
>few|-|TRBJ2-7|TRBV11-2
CASSAPGRGLYEQYF
TGTGCCAGCAGCGCCCCGGGTAGGGGACTCTACGAGCAGTACTTC
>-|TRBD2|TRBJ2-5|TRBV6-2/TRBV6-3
CASRTPGLAEETQYF
TGTGCCAGCAGGACGCCGGGACTAGCGGAAGAGACCCAGTACTTC
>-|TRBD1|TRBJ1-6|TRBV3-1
CASSLRTGAQGSPLHF
TGTGCCAGCAGCCTAAGGACAGGGGCCCAGGGTTCACCCCTCCACTTT
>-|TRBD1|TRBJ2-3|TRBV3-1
CASSLRVGDSNTDTQYF
TGTGCCAGCAGCCTCCGGGTAGGGGACAGTAACACAGATACGCAGTATTTT
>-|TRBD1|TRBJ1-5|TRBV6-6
CASRATGDQPQHF
TGTGCCAGCAGGGCTACAGGGGATCAGCCCCAGCATTTT
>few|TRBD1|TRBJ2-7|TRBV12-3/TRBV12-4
CALSEIGTGASYEQYF
TGTGCCCTCTCTGAGATAGGGACAGGGGCTTCCTACGAGCAGTACTTC
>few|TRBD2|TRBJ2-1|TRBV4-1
CASSQTLLAHEQFF
TGCGCCAGCAGCCAGACCTTACTAGCGCATGAGCAGTTCTTC